Included here is one TCR beta chain sequence, with context. Its cognate antigen has yet to be identified. No base-level quality is on record; no much larger clone is a single base apart. For the CD8 naive samples, CD45RO-negative cells were positively selected for CCR7, yielding a CD45RA+CCR7+ population from which TemRA cells were excluded. Donors were healthy HIV-negative adults with no recently reported acute infections or vaccinations. Every donor was a Caucasian adult living in Nashville, Tennessee, USA. After blood collection by leukapheresis, PBMCs were isolated using Ficoll-Histopaque density gradient centrifugation and then cryopreserved in the vapor phase of liquid nitrogen. Analytical flow cytometry was used to check the purity and quantity of every magnetically sorted T cell population. Each sorted fraction had its genomic DNA isolated and then quantified by UV absorbance on a Nanodrop 2000c.

This record belongs to a study of shared clonotypes between healthy human individuals (dated by TCRdb to 2018 to 2021). In terms of the full investigation: A couple of women and three men aged 18 to 49 years were included in the cohort. For each donor, CD4 naive and CD4 memory were each given three plates, CD8 naive was given two plates, and CD8 memory was given one plate. To estimate repertoire size and how much clonotype sharing occurs between individuals, the study deeply sequenced the blood TCR repertoires of about five healthy adults. To increase sequencing depth and limit assay-specific biases, TCR repertoire library preparation and sequencing were carried out by different laboratories using diverse techniques. Each donor's leukapheresis produced roughly between roughly 0.85 and 9 billion PBMCs. Paper-wide results and their limitations: Sampling was limited to blood, and TCR repertoires in tissue likely differ from TCR repertoires in blood. Based on pairwise subsampling, the degree of clonotype sharing among donors was expected to be affected by sequencing depth. Approximately 4.8% of naive CD4, roughly 3.6% of naive CD8, about 2.4% of memory CD4, and 0.35% to 0.4% of memory CD8 clonotypes were shared across a few donors. Even with the large sequencing depth, rarefaction of the sorted-subset datasets indicated that sequencing was incomplete. Higher generation probabilities were observed for clonotypes shared by all four sorted-subset donors than for non-shared clonotypes. Naive subsets generally had larger estimated clonotype richness than memory subsets did. The genetic and exposure-history diversity represented was limited by the small number of donors.

Using the deep immunoSEQ assay, multiplex PCR amplified TCR CDR3 regions from genomic DNA. For each cell subset, the extracted genomic DNA was distributed evenly across all wells of several immunoSEQ 96-well plates, and each plate served as one replicate. For sorted subsets, each replicate PCR was loaded with 200 ng genomic DNA, equivalent to 32,000 or so T cell genomes. Purified libraries were measured with a Qubit 3.0 fluorometer, size-checked on a Bioanalyzer 2100, and measured again with the KAPA Library Quantification kit. Every immunoSEQ 96-well plate was sequenced on a dedicated single-read 150-cycle Illumina NextSeq 550 flow cell. The authors' analysis ran thus. Because the immunoSEQ output held only junctional sequences and lacked quality scores, the filtering could not match the filtering applied to full-length reads. To assign V/J genes and CDR3, sequences were annotated using PyIR, a Python wrapper for IgBLAST v1.9, with IMGT germline references. Reads were filtered out if the reads had weak V/J assignments (E-value above 1e-6), no CDR3, stop codons, out-of-frame junctions, or ambiguous translated residues. V3J clonotypes were defined as sequences sharing an identical inferred V gene, J gene, and CDR3 amino acid sequence. To compute the percentage overlap between repertoires, the number of shared unique clonotypes was divided by the size of the smaller repertoire. RTK rarefaction, the Chao1 estimator, and Recon v2.1 estimates of unobserved clonotypes were used to assess repertoire richness. For all TCRbeta clonotypes obtained by the gDNA method from a handful of donors, generation probabilities were computed with OLGA. TCRdb holds this immuneACCESS table with in-frame rearrangements only. Some clones are missing; in checked studies, unresolved V genes explain under half, and the rest has no known cause. Clonal size and the V and J genes are those of that table, whereas D and trimming came from the DNA. In this sample the table shows around 2.1 million clones, roughly 91% of which occur a single time. The top ten clones comprise more than 1.5% of the sample.

The V end loses 5 bases and the J end loses 6 bases, and a stretch of 23 bases separates them. The CDR3, from cysteine to phenylalanine, totals 17 residues. Just the 51-base CDR3 DNA is kept, in frame starting at base 1. As encoded in the germline V gene (reference sequence), CDR1 is MNHEY while CDR2 is SMNVEV. What was sequenced was naive CD8+ T cells from PBMCs. In the paper's terms, the cell subset or site label means: CD45RA+CCR7+. Recombination linked TRBV27 to TRBJ2-1; matching of 5 bases hints at TRBD1 as the D gene. This TCR derives from a man aged 18-30 years in good health. Some clones in this sample may be carry-over from other donors' samples. This receptor has the CDR3 CASSPTSGWQGSNEQFF. The DNA is TGTGCCAGCAGTCCCACATCAGGGTGGCAGGGTAGCAATGAGCAGTTCTTC.